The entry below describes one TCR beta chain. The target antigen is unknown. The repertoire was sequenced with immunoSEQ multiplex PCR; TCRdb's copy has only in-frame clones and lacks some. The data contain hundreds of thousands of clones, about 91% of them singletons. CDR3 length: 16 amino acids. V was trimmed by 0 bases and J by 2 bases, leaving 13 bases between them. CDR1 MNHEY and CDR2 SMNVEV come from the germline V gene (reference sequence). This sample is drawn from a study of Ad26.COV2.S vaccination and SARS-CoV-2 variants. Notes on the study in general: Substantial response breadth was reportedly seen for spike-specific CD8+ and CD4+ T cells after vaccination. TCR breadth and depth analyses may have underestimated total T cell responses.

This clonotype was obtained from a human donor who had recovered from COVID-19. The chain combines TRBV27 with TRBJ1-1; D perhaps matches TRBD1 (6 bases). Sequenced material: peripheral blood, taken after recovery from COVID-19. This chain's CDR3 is CASSLSGGLINTEAFF. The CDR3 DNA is TGTGCCAGCAGTTTATCGGGGGGGCTTATCAACACTGAAGCTTTCTTT.